The 23 T cell receptor beta chains below were found in one sample sequenced in a study of blood T cell repertoires in COVID-19. Profiling relied on immunoSEQ multiplex PCR, and the TCRdb table lists in-frame clones only, not all of them. The repertoire holds about 200,000 clones, with around three quarters as singletons. Sequencing was performed on peripheral blood. The origin of the receptors is a woman in her sixties or seventies with acute or convalescent COVID-19.

This clone was seen just once. Other DNA sequences within the sample encode an identical CDR3. J is TRBJ2-1 and V is TRBV27; 9 nucleotides align to TRBD2. Germline lookup yields CDR1 MNHEY and CDR2 SMNVEV (reference sequence). CDR3 length equals 15 residues. Unmatched junction bases numbered 7, after V lost 8 bases and J lost 2 bases. The CDR3 loop reads CASSLTSGPYNEQFF. The CDR3 DNA reads TGTGCCAGCTCCTTGACTAGCGGCCCCTACAATGAGCAGTTCTTC.

The chain couples TRBV3-1 (or the pseudogene TRBV3-2) to TRBJ2-1; 15 bases agree with TRBD2. V gave up 6 bases and J gave up 10 bases; unmatched junction bases: 7. This CDR3 has 15 residues. Per germline, CDR1 LGHDT and CDR2 YNNKEL (reference sequence). DNA of the CDR3: TGTGCCAGCAGACCGGGACTAGCGGGAGGTGACGAGCAGTTCTTC. Protein sequence: CASRPGLAGGDEQFF.

The genes are TRBV7-8 and TRBJ1-2; D uncertain. V shed 4 bases and J shed 0 bases, with 9 bases lying between them. The CDR3 loop spans 14 amino acids. Per germline, CDR1 SGHVS and CDR2 FQNEAQ. The CDR3 loop reads CASSSRETNYGYTF. The DNA of the CDR3 is TGTGCCAGCAGCTCTAGGGAGACTAACTATGGCTACACCTTC. Filled out from reference TRBV7-8 and TRBJ1-2, the complete variable domain reads GAGVSQSPRYKVAKRGQDVALRCDPISGHVSLFWYQQALGQGPEFLTYFQNEAQLDKSGLPSDRFFAERPEGSVSTLKIQRTQQEDSAVYLCASSSRETNYGYTFGSGTRLTVV.

The chain has TRBV6-6 and TRBJ2-1, with D uncertain. The CDR3 runs 11 residues. Trimming removed 4 bases from V and 7 bases from J, with 5 bases in between. Germline CDR1 and CDR2: MNHNY and SVGAGI (reference sequence). The CDR3 loop is CASSFLNEQFF. The CDR3, as DNA: TGTGCCAGCAGTTTCTTAAATGAGCAGTTCTTC.

This rearrangement joins TRBV28 to TRBJ2-2; 11 nucleotides line up with TRBD1. With V trimmed by 5 bases and J by 9 bases, 11 bases remained unmatched. CDR1 and CDR2 from the germline V gene are MDHEN and SYDVKM. There are 16 residues in the CDR3. For the CDR3, the DNA is TGTGCCAGCAGTCCCGAGGGACAGGGGGTTCGGCGGGAGCTGTTTTTT. As protein: CASSPEGQGVRRELFF.

The chain links TRBV6-5 to TRBJ2-2; no definite D call. The CDR3 sequence is 12 residues long. Per germline, CDR1 MNHEY and CDR2 SVGAGI. Between the trimmed V and J ends, which lost 8 bases and 7 bases, there was a span of 11 bases. The CDR3 bases are TGTGCCAGCGCCACAGTTAGCGGGGAGCTGTTTTTT. This translates into CASATVSGELFF.

The chain joins TRBV2 to TRBJ2-2; 7 nucleotides agree with TRBD1. J lost 3 bases, V lost 5 bases, and 6 bases had no gene match. Germline-derived CDR1 and CDR2 are SNHLY and FYNNEI. This CDR3 has 15 amino acids. The CDR3 region has the DNA TGTGCCAGCAGTCCTTCCGGGACAGACACCGGGGAGCTGTTTTTT. Protein product: CASSPSGTDTGELFF.

Only one count was recorded for this clone. This chain connects TRBV2 to TRBJ2-3, with D possibly TRBD2 on 6 matching bases. The CDR3 spans 14 residues. From germline, CDR1 is SNHLY and CDR2 FYNNEI. Trimming took 7 bases from V and 1 from J, leaving 12 bases between them. DNA for the CDR3: TGTGCCAGCATTGGCGGGAATCGCACAGATACGCAGTATTTT. Translation gives CASIGGNRTDTQYF.

J is TRBJ2-2 and V is TRBV2; 10 bases match TRBD2. Germline CDR1 reads SNHLY; CDR2 reads FYNNEI. The CDR3 is made up of 14 amino acids. Trimming cost V 10 bases and J 1 base; bases outside gene matches: 3. The CDR3 here is CATRLAGNTGELFF. The DNA for the CDR3 is TGTGCCACCCGACTAGCGGGGAACACCGGGGAGCTGTTTTTT.

The gene calls are TRBV10-3 and TRBJ2-6, with TRBD1 identical over 7 bases. Germline V lookup: CDR1 ENHRY, CDR2 SYGVKD. The CDR3 contains 16 residues. V was pared by 7 bases and J by 4 bases, with 10 bases of the junction left unmatched. Written as DNA, the CDR3 is TGTGCCATCAAACACCCGACAGGGCCCGGGGCCAACGTCCTGACTTTC. Translated, it gives CAIKHPTGPGANVLTF.

This clone was detected a few times. The chain combines TRBV7-9 with TRBJ1-6; D not resolved. The V gene lost 4 bases and the J gene lost 0 bases, with 13 bases spanning the gap. Germline V gene data show CDR1 as SEHNR and CDR2 as FQNEAQ (reference sequence). The CDR3 contains 17 residues. The chain's CDR3 is CASSSLGASSYNSPLHF. The CDR3 coding sequence is TGTGCCAGCAGCTCCCTGGGTGCTAGCTCCTATAATTCACCCCTCCACTTT.

This chain links TRBV18 with TRBJ2-5; 8 bases match TRBD2. In germline, CDR1 is KGHSH, CDR2 LQKENI. The V segment lost 4 bases and the J segment 3 bases; nucleotides outside the gene matches: 13. The CDR3 totals 17 residues. The CDR3 loop reads CASSLGTGGASEETQYF. In nucleotides, the CDR3 is TGTGCCAGCTCACTCGGGACGGGAGGGGCTAGCGAAGAGACCCAGTACTTC. Supplemented by reference TRBV18 and TRBJ2-5, the full variable domain reads NAGVMQNPRHLVRRRGQEARLRCSPMKGHSHVYWYRQLPEEGLKFMVYLQKENIIDESGMPKERFSAEFPKEGPSILRIQQVVRGDSAAYFCASSLGTGGASEETQYFGPGTRLLVL.

This clone has a single count. J is TRBJ1-1 and V is TRBV11-3, with 8 bases lining up with TRBD1. CDR1 SGHNT and CDR2 YENEEA come from the germline V gene. With V trimmed by 5 bases and J by 4 bases, 12 bases remained unmatched. The CDR3 consists of 16 residues. The CDR3 sequence is CASSPGAGGAVTEAFF. The CDR3 nucleotides read TGTGCCAGCAGCCCAGGGGCAGGGGGCGCCGTCACTGAAGCTTTCTTT.

The rearrangement joins TRBV2 to TRBJ2-5; possible D gene TRBD1, 5 bases. The germline V gene encodes CDR1 SNHLY and CDR2 FYNNEI. The CDR3 consists of 13 residues. V was cut by 4 bases and J by 6 bases, with 12 bases left in between. CDR3 DNA sequence: TGTGCCAGCAGTGCCCAGGGCTCGCAGACCCAGTACTTC. Amino acid sequence: CASSAQGSQTQYF. The full variable domain, its missing parts supplied by reference TRBV2 and TRBJ2-5, is EPEVTQTPSHQVTQMGQEVILRCVPISNHLYFYWYRQILGQKVEFLVSFYNNEISEKSEIFDDQFSVERPDGSNFTLKIRSTKLEDSAMYFCASSAQGSQTQYFGPGTRLLVL.

The V and J genes are TRBV2 and TRBJ1-5; no clear D gene. V was trimmed by 4 bases and J by 0 bases, leaving 10 bases between them. CDR3 length: 15 amino acids. Germline lookup yields CDR1 SNHLY and CDR2 FYNNEI. The CDR3 here is CASSALDGSNQPQHF. The CDR3 DNA sequence: TGTGCCAGCAGTGCCCTAGACGGTAGCAATCAGCCCCAGCATTTT.

This chain links TRBV6-1 with TRBJ2-7, with 7 bases lining up with TRBD2. Germline trimming cut 2 bases from V and 5 bases from J; bases unmatched to any gene: 6. The CDR3 is 14 residues long. The V gene's germline CDR1 is MNHNS and CDR2 SASEGT. Here the CDR3 DNA reads TGTGCCAGCAGTGAAATGCCCCGGGAGGACGAGCAGTACTTC. Amino acid sequence: CASSEMPREDEQYF.

V usage is TRBV30 and J usage is TRBJ1-2; D is possibly TRBD1 (6 bases). The V and J ends lost 2 bases and 4 bases respectively, with 14 bases between them. The CDR3 contains 14 residues. Per germline, CDR1 GTSNPN and CDR2 SVGIG (reference sequence). CDR3 bases: TGTGCCTGGAGTTCCGGGGGGCGCTCCTATGGCTACACCTTC. This codes for CAWSSGGRSYGYTF.

This chain connects TRBV19 to TRBJ1-1; perhaps TRBD1 as D (5 bases). The CDR3 sequence is 13 residues long. V was shortened by 6 bases and J by 6 bases, with 14 bases between the two germline ends. The V gene's germline CDR1 is LNHDA and CDR2 SQIVND (reference sequence). CDR3 residues: CASRGTARAEAFF. CDR3 coding DNA: TGTGCCAGTAGGGGGACTGCCCGAGCTGAAGCTTTCTTT.

This sequence joins TRBV5-1 and TRBJ1-1, with 10 bases aligning to TRBD1. The V gene end was trimmed by 6 bases and the J gene end by 5 bases; junction bases not matched to a gene: 7. The germline V gene has CDR1 SGHRS and CDR2 YFSETQ. CDR3 length equals 14 residues. DNA of the CDR3: TGCGCCAGCACCATCACGGACAGGGGGACTGAAGCTTTCTTT. Its translation: CASTITDRGTEAFF.

The chain couples TRBV10-2 to TRBJ1-3; 12 bases are a match to TRBD1. In germline, CDR1 is WSHSY, CDR2 SAAADI. The J segment lost 5 bases and the V segment lost 4 bases, leaving 0 bases of the junction unmatched. The CDR3 contains 14 residues. CDR3 DNA sequence: TGCGCCAGCAGTGGGGACAGGGGGCGAAACACCATATATTTT. As protein: CASSGDRGRNTIYF.

The chain recombines TRBV5-1 with TRBJ1-1, with D perhaps matching TRBD1 (6 bases). Trimming removed 5 bases at V and 5 bases at J, with 7 bases between. Germline V gene data show CDR1 as SGHRS and CDR2 as YFSETQ. The length of the CDR3 is 11 residues. DNA for the CDR3: TGCGCCAGCAGTACAGGGACTGAAGCTTTCTTT. Translated, it gives CASSTGTEAFF. The full variable domain, completed using reference TRBV5-1 and TRBJ1-1, is KAGVTQTPRYLIKTRGQQVTLSCSPISGHRSVSWYQQTPGQGLQFLFEYFSETQRNKGNFPGRFSGRQFSNSRSEMNVSTLELGDSALYLCASSTGTEAFFGQGTRLTVV.

The V gene is TRBV5-1, the J gene TRBJ2-1, with 7 bases lining up with TRBD2. In germline, CDR1 is SGHRS, CDR2 YFSETQ. The CDR3 covers 16 residues. The V segment lost 2 bases and the J segment 5 bases; nucleotides outside the gene matches: 10. The CDR3 coding sequence is TGCGCCAGCAGCTTCCCTAGCGGCCCCCCCCACAATGAGCAGTTCTTC. Its protein is CASSFPSGPPHNEQFF.

This clone was counted a few times. The J gene is TRBJ2-1, the V gene TRBV3-1 (or the pseudogene TRBV3-2), with 10 bases lining up with TRBD2. V shed 4 bases and J 1 base; nucleotides not matched to a gene: 4. The CDR3 is made up of 16 amino acids. Germline CDR1 is LGHDT and CDR2 is YNNKEL (reference sequence). CDR3 in DNA: TGTGCCAGCAGCCGATATAGCGGGGGGTCCTACAATGAGCAGTTCTTC. It is translated as CASSRYSGGSYNEQFF.